A selection of T cell receptor beta chains follows, all from one sample in a study of blood T cell repertoires in COVID-19. Using immunoSEQ multiplex PCR, the repertoire was profiled, and TCRdb retains in-frame clones only, with some absent. The repertoire holds approximately 22,000 clones, about 90% seen once, with around 3.1% in the top ten. Material for sequencing was peripheral blood. The origin of the receptors is a woman in her 70s with active COVID-19. Both conserved end residues are part of each CDR3. A D gene is named only where the DNA matches it firmly. For some rows the clone size is stated as once, few or many, or as a class when expanded; others skip it.

CASSRQTGKGYTF,TGCGCCAGCAGCCGCCAAACAGGGAAGGGCTACACCTTC,TRBV4-3,-,-,TRBJ1-2
CASSIGLAGDEQFF,TGTGCCAGTAGTATTGGCCTAGCGGGAGATGAGCAGTTCTTC,TRBV19,TRBD2,-,TRBJ2-1
CASTGGYGANVLTF,TGTGCCAGCACCGGGGGATATGGGGCCAACGTCCTGACTTTC,TRBV6-6,-,-,TRBJ2-6
CASSTRDFNEQFF,TGTGCCAGCAGCACCCGGGACTTCAATGAGCAGTTCTTC,TRBV7-9,-,-,TRBJ2-1
CASSPTQGFSQTQYF,TGTGCCAGCAGCCCGACACAGGGGTTCAGTCAGACCCAGTACTTC,TRBV11-2,TRBD1,-,TRBJ2-5
CASQRDGNTEAFF,TGCGCCAGCCAGCGGGACGGGAACACTGAAGCTTTCTTT,TRBV5-1,-,-,TRBJ1-1
CASSQSGAEQFF,TGTGCCAGCAGCCAGAGCGGAGCTGAGCAGTTCTTC,TRBV14,-,once,TRBJ2-1
CASSATGGSGETQYF,TGTGCCAGCAGCGCGACAGGGGGCAGCGGAGAGACCCAGTACTTC,TRBV9,TRBD1,-,TRBJ2-5
CSASLGQGSGYTF,TGCAGTGCTAGTTTGGGACAGGGCTCTGGCTACACCTTC,TRBV20-1,TRBD1,once,TRBJ1-2
CASSPVSHTEAFF,TGTGCCAGCAGCCCTGTCAGTCACACTGAAGCTTTCTTT,TRBV7-9,-,-,TRBJ1-1
CASSAGQGAHEQYF,TGTGCCAGCAGCGCGGGACAGGGAGCCCACGAGCAGTACTTC,TRBV11-3,TRBD1,-,TRBJ2-7